One sample yielded the 21 T cell receptor beta chains listed below, sequenced in a study of T-cell reconstitution after alpha-beta-depleted transplantation in children. Unique molecular identifiers tagged the TCRbeta library. MiXCR, applied by TCRdb to the PCR reads, yields one record per CDR3 protein. The sample holds hundreds of thousands of distinct CDR3 sequences, roughly 15% seen once. The sequencing here drew on PBMCs, mostly from graft donor cells, taken 360 days after TCRalphabeta/CD19-depleted stem cell transplant. These receptors were taken from a male patient younger than 18 who had a stem cell transplant for acute lymphoblastic leukemia, so the T cells may come from the graft donor.

The V and J genes are TRBV3-1 and TRBJ2-7; D is ambiguous. Per the germline V gene, CDR1 is LGHDT and CDR2 is YNNKEL (reference sequence). This CDR3 spans 15 amino acids. Trimming removed 4 bases from V and 4 bases from J, with 17 bases in between. In nucleotides, the CDR3 is TGTGCCAGCAGCCCCCGCGGTCACCCCCTATACGAGCAGTACTTC. As protein: CASSPRGHPLYEQYF.

V is TRBV12-3 or TRBV12-4 and J is TRBJ2-2; possible D gene TRBD1, 5 bases. This CDR3 has 16 residues. Trimming stripped 0 bases from V and 3 bases from J, with 11 bases between. The CDR3 sequence: CASSLALRQHTGELFF. In DNA, the CDR3 is TGTGCCAGCAGTTTAGCGCTCAGACAGCACACCGGGGAGCTGTTTTTT.

This rearrangement joins TRBV14 to TRBJ2-1; no reliable D call. The length of the CDR3 is 15 residues. Per the germline V gene, CDR1 is SGHDN and CDR2 is FVKESK. Deletions cut 1 base from V and 1 base from J, with 8 bases between. The CDR3 region has the DNA TGTGCCAGCAGCCAAGTTCGGTGGTCCTACAATGAGCAGTTCTTC. Its translation is CASSQVRWSYNEQFF.

On this clonotype: The junction departs from germline at one end; a sequencing error may be responsible. The chain carries TRBV14 and TRBJ1-2; 11 bases line up with TRBD1. This CDR3 is 16 amino acids long. Germline V gene sequence: CDR1 SGHDN, CDR2 FVKESK. As DNA, the CDR3 is TGTGCCAGAAGCCGGGACAGGGGGTTAACTAACTATGGCTACACCTTC. It yields the protein CARSRDRGLTNYGYTF.

This clonotype was detected ten times or more. The rearrangement joins TRBV12-3 or TRBV12-4 to TRBJ2-7, with D unclear. The CDR3 covers 13 residues. V was shortened by 2 bases and J by 3 bases, with 8 bases between the two germline ends. CDR3: CASSLNRIYEQYF. Here the CDR3 DNA reads TGTGCCAGCAGTTTAAATCGGATCTACGAGCAGTACTTC.

This clonotype has a handful of counts. The genes are TRBV4-1 and TRBJ2-7; D is possibly TRBD1 (7 bases). Trimming shortened V by 1 base and J by 2 bases, and 18 bases separated the two germline ends. The CDR3 is 17 amino acids. The germline V gene encodes CDR1 MGHRA and CDR2 YSYEKL. CDR3 DNA sequence: TGCGCCAGCAGCCAAGGGCCAGATCAGGGGGGAACCTACGAGCAGTACTTC. Translation: CASSQGPDQGGTYEQYF.

The table lists this clonotype with many counts. In DNA, the CDR3 is TGTGCCAGCACCGCGACAGGGGCCTACGAGCAGTACTTC. This gives the protein CASTATGAYEQYF. The chain carries TRBV12-3 or TRBV12-4 and TRBJ2-7, with 8 bases lining up with TRBD1. J gave up 2 bases and V 7 bases, and 4 bases lay outside the gene matches. CDR3 length: 13 amino acids.

This clonotype was detected ten times or more. V is TRBV5-1 and J is TRBJ2-1; 9 positions match TRBD2. This CDR3 has 19 residues. Germline V gene data show CDR1 as SGHRS and CDR2 as YFSETQ. Trimming cost V 0 bases and J 0 bases; bases outside gene matches: 10. The CDR3, as DNA: TGCGCCAGCAGCTTGGTATTAGCGGGAGTCTGGAGCTCCTACAATGAGCAGTTCTTC. Encoded protein: CASSLVLAGVWSSYNEQFF.

This chain connects TRBV7-3 to TRBJ2-1, with D perhaps matching TRBD2 (6 bases). CDR1 SGHTA and CDR2 FQGTGA come from the germline V gene. The CDR3 has 14 residues. V was clipped by 2 bases and J by 8 bases, with 13 bases between them. This CDR3 reads CASSLELARDEQFF. The CDR3 nucleotides are TGTGCCAGCAGCTTAGAACTAGCTAGGGATGAGCAGTTCTTC.

This chain connects TRBV24-1 to TRBJ2-3; no clear D gene. The CDR3 runs 13 residues. V was trimmed by 5 bases and J by 5 bases, leaving 10 bases between them. Germline V gene sequence: CDR1 KGHDR, CDR2 SFDVKD. The CDR3 here is CATSGVVEDTQYF. The CDR3 coding sequence is TGTGCCACCAGTGGGGTGGTCGAAGATACGCAGTATTTT.

The chain links TRBV6-1 to TRBJ1-3, with D possibly being TRBD1 (5 bases). This CDR3 is built from 14 residues. V lost 6 bases and J 4 bases, leaving 13 bases between the germline ends. CDR1 and CDR2 from the germline V gene are MNHNS and SASEGT. The CDR3 coding sequence is TGTGCCAGCAGCCGGGACCATCTAGGAAACACCATATATTTT. This encodes CASSRDHLGNTIYF.

This clonotype was picked up a small number of times. V is TRBV5-1 and J is TRBJ1-2; D gene uncertain. The ends were cut back, 1 base at V and 4 bases at J, with 14 bases in the middle. CDR1 SGHRS and CDR2 YFSETQ come from the germline V gene. This CDR3 has 15 residues. The CDR3 nucleotides are TGCGCCAGCAGCTTGTGGCCCCCCTATGGCTATGGCTACACCTTC. Amino acids: CASSLWPPYGYGYTF.

J is TRBJ2-1 and V is TRBV4-1, with 8 positions matching TRBD2. Per the germline V gene, CDR1 is MGHRA and CDR2 is YSYEKL. The CDR3 is made up of 15 amino acids. With 5 bases clipped from V and 4 bases from J, the junction kept 7 bases outside the gene matches. CDR3 coding DNA: TGCGCCAGCAGCACCATAGCGGGGTCTTACAATGAGCAGTTCTTC. Its translation: CASSTIAGSYNEQFF.

The table lists this clonotype with a few counts. The chain has TRBV3-1 and TRBJ1-5; 8 bases map to TRBD1. V lost 0 bases to trimming and J lost 7 bases; unmatched junction nucleotides: 8. Germline-derived CDR1 and CDR2 are LGHDT and YNNKEL (reference sequence). This CDR3 comprises 16 residues. The CDR3 coding sequence is TGTGCCAGCAGCCAAGATGTCGGACAGGGCGGCCAGCCCCAGCATTTT. This translates into CASSQDVGQGGQPQHF. The variable domain in full, completed from reference TRBV3-1 and TRBJ1-5, reads DTAVSQTPKYLVTQMGNDKSIKCEQNLGHDTMYWYKQDSKKFLKIMFSYNNKELIINETVPNRFSPKSPDKAHLNLHINSLELGDSAVYFCASSQDVGQGGQPQHFGDGTRLSIL.

With regard to this clonotype: The junction does not match germline at one end; this may be a read error. The rearrangement joins TRBV13 to TRBJ1-5; D possibly corresponds to TRBD1 (5 bases). Germline CDR1 is PRHDT and CDR2 is FYEKMQ (reference sequence). This CDR3 has 14 amino acids. CDR3 region: CANSQTGGNQPQHF. Here the CDR3 DNA reads TGTGCCAACAGCCAAACAGGTGGGAATCAGCCCCAGCATTTT.

The chain joins TRBV5-1 to TRBJ2-5; D might be TRBD2 (6 bases). The CDR3 has 16 residues. V was shortened by 3 bases and J by 2 bases, with 17 bases between the two germline ends. CDR1 and CDR2 (germline): SGHRS, YFSETQ. Here the CDR3 DNA reads TGCGCCAGCAGCTCGCTCTCCGGGACTCTTCAAGAGACCCAGTACTTC. This sequence encodes CASSSLSGTLQETQYF.

The J gene is TRBJ1-5, the V gene TRBV7-2; no firm D call. The CDR3 length is 16 residues. Germline lookup yields CDR1 SGHTA and CDR2 FQGNSA. Trimming stripped 5 bases from V and 3 bases from J, with 17 bases between. The CDR3 loop is CASSPSRFRANQPQHF. CDR3 bases: TGTGCCAGCAGCCCTAGCAGGTTCCGGGCCAATCAGCCCCAGCATTTT. The entire variable domain, with the rest obtained from reference TRBV7-2 and TRBJ1-5, is as follows: GAGVSQSPSNKVTEKGKDVELRCDPISGHTALYWYRQSLGQGLEFLIYFQGNSAPDKSGLPSDRFSAERTGGSVSTLTIQRTQQEDSAVYLCASSPSRFRANQPQHFGDGTRLSIL.

Here the CDR3 DNA reads TGTGCCTGGAGTATCAGGGGCAATCAGCCCCAGCATTTT. It is translated as CAWSIRGNQPQHF. The rearrangement links TRBV30 to TRBJ1-5; TRBD1 is a possible D gene (5 bases). The germline V and J ends were trimmed by 2 bases and 2 bases, with 7 bases remaining between them. Per the germline V gene, CDR1 is GTSNPN and CDR2 is SVGIG (reference sequence). This CDR3 region has 13 residues.

This chain connects TRBV5-1 to TRBJ2-7, with 9 bases matching TRBD2. The CDR3 covers 14 residues. Trimming cost V 4 bases and J 3 bases; bases outside gene matches: 5. Germline V gene data show CDR1 as SGHRS and CDR2 as YFSETQ. The CDR3 DNA sequence: TGCGCCAGCAGCACCTTAGCGGGAGACTACGAGCAGTACTTC. As protein: CASSTLAGDYEQYF.

The V call is TRBV4-2, the J call TRBJ2-1; TRBD2 agrees at 9 bases. There are 14 residues in the CDR3. V lost 2 bases to trimming and J lost 8 bases; unmatched junction nucleotides: 4. The germline V gene encodes CDR1 LGHNA and CDR2 YNFKEQ. CDR3 sequence (DNA): TGTGCCAGCAGCCAACCCGGGACTAGCTATGAGCAGTTCTTC. It encodes CASSQPGTSYEQFF.

This chain links TRBV29-1 with TRBJ2-2; TRBD1 agrees at 8 bases. CDR1 SQVTM and CDR2 ANQGSEA come from the germline V gene. V shed 7 bases and J 5 bases; nucleotides not matched to a gene: 6. CDR3 length: 13 residues. CDR3 nucleotides: TGCAGCGCTGACAGGGGAGTTACCGGGGAGCTGTTTTTT. This gives the protein CSADRGVTGELFF.